In this sample, the clone carrying this T cell receptor (beta chain) turned up once. Other DNA sequences in the same sample also yield this CDR3. This sample was included in a study of blood T cell repertoires in COVID-19. The CDR3 consists of 13 residues. The germline CDR1 and CDR2 sequences are MNHEY and SMNVEV (reference sequence). Between the trimmed V and J ends, which lost 3 bases and 7 bases, there was a span of 9 bases. Produced via immunoSEQ multiplex PCR; TCRdb's table is partial and in-frame only. The sample shows about 190,000 clones, roughly 90% of them seen only once. This sequence joins TRBV27 and TRBJ2-2; tentative D call: TRBD2 (6 bases). The sample was peripheral blood. The TCR originated in a man aged 35 to 55 with acute or convalescent COVID-19. The CDR3 DNA follows: TGTGCCAGCAGTTTGGGAGGTCTCGGGGAGCTGTTTTTT. Translation gives CASSLGGLGELFF.